Described below is a single T cell receptor beta chain sequence and its context. The antigen is not known. These data are taken from a study of post-analysis software for immune sequencing data. About the study: Clinical courses comprised relapsing-remitting, secondary progressive and progressive-relapsing multiple sclerosis. Study observations and caveats: Batch-matched samples strongly co-clustered by F measure. The normalized Chao1 diversity of multiple sclerosis patients was significantly lower than that of controls. When patients were compared with controls, four or five TRBV segments were more frequent, TRBV5-6, TRBV5-1 and TRBV20-1 among them.

Carried by the TCR beta cDNA libraries were unique molecular identifiers. Each CDR3 protein gets one entry after TCRdb re-called the PCR reads with MiXCR. The data show approximately 730,000 distinct CDR3 sequences, about 43% seen once. The CDR3 contains 13 residues. The ends were cut back, 4 bases at V and 1 base at J, with 7 bases in the middle. Per germline, CDR1 MNHEY and CDR2 SMNVEV (reference sequence). Sequenced sample: blood. The rearrangement links TRBV27 to TRBJ2-5; D remains ambiguous. The TCR sequence derives from a girl between 10 and 17 years old with multiple sclerosis. The CDR3 sequence is CASSWWGQETQYF. As DNA, the CDR3 is TGTGCCAGCAGTTGGTGGGGCCAAGAGACCCAGTACTTC.